Each of the 17 T cell receptor beta chains below was sequenced from the same sample in a study of OX40 agonist ivuxolimab in advanced cancers. Repertoires were generated with immunoSEQ multiplex PCR, while TCRdb's copy carries only in-frame clones and drops some. Of 70,000 or so clones detected, roughly 84% appear once; the ten largest clones hold around 0.75%. Source: CD4+ or CD8+ T cells sorted from blood, taken in a trial of the OX40 agonist ivuxolimab. The receptors stem from an adult with an advanced solid tumor such as melanoma, head and neck, liver or kidney cancer.

The CDR3 DNA reads TGTGCCAGCAGCGTCGCCTACTTACAAGAGACCCAGTACTTC. Translation gives CASSVAYLQETQYF. The chain has TRBV28 and TRBJ2-5; D is uncertain. Trimming removed 6 bases from V and 2 bases from J, with 13 bases in between. The CDR3 spans 14 residues. CDR1 MDHEN and CDR2 SYDVKM come from the germline V gene. Based on the CDR3 plus reference TRBV28 and TRBJ2-5, the full variable domain is DVKVTQSSRYLVKRTGEKVFLECVQDMDHENMFWYRQDPGLGLRLIYFSYDVKMKEKGDIPEGYSVSREKKERFSLILESASTNQTSMYLCASSVAYLQETQYFGPGTRLLVL.

The chain employs TRBV7-2 and TRBJ1-6; D is perhaps TRBD1 (6 bases). Germline loops: CDR1 SGHTA, CDR2 FQGNSA. V lost 5 bases, J lost 5 bases, and 13 bases lay in between. The CDR3 sequence is 15 residues long. CDR3 DNA sequence: TGTGCCAGCAGCCCCCCCCGGGGGCATAATTCACCCCTCCACTTT. Amino acids: CASSPPRGHNSPLHF. Looking up the rest from reference TRBV7-2 and TRBJ1-6 gives the full variable domain: GAGVSQSPSNKVTEKGKDVELRCDPISGHTALYWYRQSLGQGLEFLIYFQGNSAPDKSGLPSDRFSAERTGGSVSTLTIQRTQQEDSAVYLCASSPPRGHNSPLHFGNGTRLTVT.

The J gene is TRBJ2-1, the V gene TRBV11-3, with 8 positions matching TRBD2. The CDR3 runs 15 residues. The germline V gene has CDR1 SGHNT and CDR2 YENEEA. The J segment lost 5 bases and the V segment lost 5 bases, leaving 8 bases of the junction unmatched. The CDR3 coding sequence is TGTGCCAGCAGCCCGGGAGGGGCACGGGACAATGAGCAGTTCTTC. Protein product: CASSPGGARDNEQFF.

The chain links TRBV27 to TRBJ1-6, with D unresolved. Germline CDR1 is MNHEY and CDR2 is SMNVEV (reference sequence). CDR3 length: 17 amino acids. The V gene lost 0 bases and the J gene lost 2 bases, with 11 bases spanning the gap. The CDR3 DNA follows: TGTGCCAGCAGTTTATCGGTTGGCCCGACCTATAATTCACCCCTCCACTTT. This translates into CASSLSVGPTYNSPLHF.

The chain joins TRBV11-2 to TRBJ2-1; D is perhaps TRBD2 (7 bases). V gave up 0 bases and J gave up 9 bases, with 18 bases separating them. The CDR3 sequence is 16 residues long. The germline gives CDR1 SGHAT, CDR2 FQNNGV. The CDR3 sequence: CASSLDLGGGTAEQFF. The DNA of the CDR3 is TGTGCCAGCAGCTTAGATCTAGGGGGAGGGACCGCTGAGCAGTTCTTC.

This sequence joins TRBV19 and TRBJ2-5; 10 nucleotides agree with TRBD2. The germline V gene has CDR1 LNHDA and CDR2 SQIVND (reference sequence). The CDR3 extends over 16 amino acids. V was pared by 4 bases and J by 4 bases, with 9 bases of the junction left unmatched. CDR3 in DNA: TGTGCCAGTAGTACAGCTAGCGGGAGAGGGGCAGAGACCCAGTACTTC. This codes for CASSTASGRGAETQYF.

The chain links TRBV5-5 to TRBJ1-1; D might be TRBD1 (6 bases). There are 11 residues in the CDR3. V lost 4 bases, J lost 11 bases, and 12 bases lay in between. Germline loops: CDR1 SGHKS, CDR2 YYEKEE (reference sequence). The CDR3 is CASSPGHMAFF. The CDR3 bases are TGTGCCAGCAGCCCGGGACATATGGCTTTCTTT.

This chain uses TRBV7-3 with TRBJ1-2; D ambiguous. The CDR3 is 15 amino acids. Germline CDR1 SGHTA, CDR2 FQGTGA. V was clipped by 1 base and J by 2 bases, with 11 bases between them. CDR3 protein: CASSLNAGSNYGYTF. The CDR3 DNA reads TGTGCCAGCAGCTTAAATGCGGGCAGCAACTATGGCTACACCTTC.

This clone was seen only once. The chain links TRBV19 to TRBJ2-5; D tentatively fits TRBD1 or TRBD2 (6 bases each). With 0 bases removed from V and 5 bases from J, the gap between germline ends came to 13 bases. This CDR3 region has 15 residues. Germline CDR1 LNHDA, CDR2 SQIVND (reference sequence). DNA of the CDR3: TGTGCCAGTAGTATAGATAGGGGGGTTTCGGAGACCCAGTACTTC. Its translation is CASSIDRGVSETQYF. Using reference TRBV19 and TRBJ2-5 for the parts outside the CDR3, the full variable domain is DGGITQSPKYLFRKEGQNVTLSCEQNLNHDAMYWYRQDPGQGLRLIYYSQIVNDFQKGDIAEGYSVSREKKESFPLTVTSAQKNPTAFYLCASSIDRGVSETQYFGPGTRLLVL.

V and J are TRBV6-1 and TRBJ1-3, with D unresolved. The length of the CDR3 is 15 residues. Germline V CDR1 and CDR2: MNHNS, SASEGT. Deletions cut 5 bases from V and 1 base from J, with 12 bases between. The CDR3 reads CASSPDWLSGNTIYF. The CDR3 DNA sequence: TGTGCCAGCAGTCCCGACTGGTTATCTGGAAACACCATATATTTT.

The rearrangement uses TRBV5-1 and TRBJ2-7; no definite D call. V was cut by 4 bases and J by 0 bases, with 11 bases left in between. There are 14 residues in the CDR3. Germline CDR1 and CDR2: SGHRS and YFSETQ. CDR3: CASSRDTSSYEQYF. The CDR3 region has the DNA TGCGCCAGCAGCCGCGACACTTCCTCCTACGAGCAGTACTTC.

This chain connects TRBV7-9 to TRBJ2-7; 9 positions agree with TRBD2. The CDR3 totals 14 residues. J lost 5 bases, V lost 5 bases, and 7 bases had no gene match. From germline, CDR1 is SEHNR and CDR2 FQNEAQ (reference sequence). CDR3 sequence: CASSQGSGSNEQYF. The DNA for the CDR3 is TGTGCCAGCAGCCAAGGTAGCGGGAGTAACGAGCAGTACTTC. Full variable domain (rest looked up from reference TRBV7-9 and TRBJ2-7): DTGVSQNPRHKITKRGQNVTFRCDPISEHNRLYWYRQTLGQGPEFLTYFQNEAQLEKSRLLSDRFSAERPKGSFSTLEIQRTEQGDSAMYLCASSQGSGSNEQYFGPGTRLTVT.

The gene calls are TRBV5-4 and TRBJ1-2, with D possibly TRBD1 on 6 matching bases. This CDR3 has 13 amino acids. The germline gives CDR1 SGHNT, CDR2 YYREEE (reference sequence). Trimming stripped 1 base from V and 8 bases from J, with 12 bases between. CDR3 DNA: TGTGCCAGCAGCTTGAAGGGGGTGGAGGGCTACACCTTC. Translating it yields CASSLKGVEGYTF. Looking up the rest from reference TRBV5-4 and TRBJ1-2 gives the full variable domain: ETGVTQSPTHLIKTRGQQVTLRCSSQSGHNTVSWYQQALGQGPQFIFQYYREEENGRGNFPPRFSGLQFPNYSSELNVNALELDDSALYLCASSLKGVEGYTFGSGTRLTVV.

DNA of the CDR3: TGCAGCGTCCAGACACAGGGGTTTGGTCAAAATTCACCCCTCCACTTT. It specifies CSVQTQGFGQNSPLHF. V gene TRBV29-1 combines with J gene TRBJ1-6, with 7 bases matching TRBD1. In germline, CDR1 is SQVTM, CDR2 ANQGSEA. CDR3 length: 16 residues. V was pared by 6 bases and J by 7 bases, with 15 bases of the junction left unmatched.

J is TRBJ2-2 and V is TRBV10-1, with a tentative D call TRBD1 (6 bases). The CDR3 extends over 17 amino acids. V gave up 3 bases and J gave up 1 base, with 15 bases separating them. Per the germline V gene, CDR1 is WNHNN and CDR2 is SYGVQD (reference sequence). The CDR3 DNA reads as TGCGCCAGCAGTGACCACAGGGTAGGGTTGAACACCGGGGAGCTGTTTTTT. Translated: CASSDHRVGLNTGELFF.

This chain uses TRBV7-3 with TRBJ1-1; a possible D gene is TRBD1 (5 bases). Germline V lookup: CDR1 SGHTA, CDR2 FQGTGA. Trimming took off 6 bases at V and 0 bases at J, with 8 bases between the two ends. This CDR3 contains 13 residues. The CDR3 sequence: CASRRGLNTEAFF. CDR3 in DNA: TGTGCCAGCAGACGGGGCCTGAACACTGAAGCTTTCTTT. The full variable domain, completed using reference TRBV7-3 and TRBJ1-1, is GAGVSQTPSNKVTEKGKYVELRCDPISGHTALYWYRQSLGQGPEFLIYFQGTGAADDSGLPNDRFFAVRPEGSVSTLKIQRTERGDSAVYLCASRRGLNTEAFFGQGTRLTVV.

This clone was observed a handful of times. The chain recombines TRBV7-2 with TRBJ2-3; 10 bases map to TRBD1. With 4 bases clipped from V and 4 bases from J, the junction kept 5 bases outside the gene matches. This CDR3 contains 15 residues. Germline CDR1 and CDR2: SGHTA and FQGNSA. CDR3 in amino acids: CASSSTGGRADTQYF. The CDR3 DNA reads TGTGCCAGCAGCTCGACAGGGGGCAGGGCAGATACGCAGTATTTT.